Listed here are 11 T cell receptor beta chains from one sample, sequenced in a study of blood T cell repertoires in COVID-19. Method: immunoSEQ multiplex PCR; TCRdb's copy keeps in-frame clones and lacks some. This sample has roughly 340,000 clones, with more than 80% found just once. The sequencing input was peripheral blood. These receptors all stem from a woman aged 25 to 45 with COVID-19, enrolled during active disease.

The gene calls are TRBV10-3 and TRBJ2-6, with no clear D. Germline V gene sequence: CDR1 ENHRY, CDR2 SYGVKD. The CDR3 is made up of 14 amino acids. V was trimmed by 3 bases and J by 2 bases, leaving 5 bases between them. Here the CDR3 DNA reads TGTGCCATCAGTGAAAATACTGGGGCCAACGTCCTGACTTTC. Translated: CAISENTGANVLTF.

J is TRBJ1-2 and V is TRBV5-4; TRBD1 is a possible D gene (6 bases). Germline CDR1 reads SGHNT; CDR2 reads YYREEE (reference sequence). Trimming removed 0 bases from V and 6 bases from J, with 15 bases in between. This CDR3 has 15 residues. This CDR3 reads CASSLVGASPHGYTF. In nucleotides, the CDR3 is TGTGCCAGCAGCTTGGTGGGGGCGTCGCCCCATGGCTACACCTTC.

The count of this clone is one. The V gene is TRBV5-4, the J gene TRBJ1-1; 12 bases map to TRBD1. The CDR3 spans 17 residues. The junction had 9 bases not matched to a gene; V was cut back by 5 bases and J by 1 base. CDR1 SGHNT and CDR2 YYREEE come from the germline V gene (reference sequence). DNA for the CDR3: TGTGCCAGCAGAACCGGGACAGGGGGCGTCTCGAACACTGAAGCTTTCTTT. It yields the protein CASRTGTGGVSNTEAFF.

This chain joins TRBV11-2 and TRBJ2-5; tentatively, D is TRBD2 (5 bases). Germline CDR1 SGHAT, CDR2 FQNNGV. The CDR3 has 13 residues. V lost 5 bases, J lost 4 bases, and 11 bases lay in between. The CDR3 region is CASSIGERETQYF. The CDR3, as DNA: TGTGCCAGCAGCATCGGGGAACGAGAGACCCAGTACTTC.

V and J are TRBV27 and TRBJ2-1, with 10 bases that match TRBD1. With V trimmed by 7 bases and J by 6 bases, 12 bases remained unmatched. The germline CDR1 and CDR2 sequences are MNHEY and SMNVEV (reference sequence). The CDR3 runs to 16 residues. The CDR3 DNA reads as TGTGCCAGCACCAGACAGGGGGCGAGTATAGGCAATGAGCAGTTCTTC. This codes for CASTRQGASIGNEQFF.

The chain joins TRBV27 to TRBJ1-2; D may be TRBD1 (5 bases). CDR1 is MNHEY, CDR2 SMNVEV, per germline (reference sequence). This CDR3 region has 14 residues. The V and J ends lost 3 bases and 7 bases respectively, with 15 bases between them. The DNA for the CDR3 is TGTGCCAGCAGTTTTTACCCAGGGCGGGGTGGCTACACCTTC. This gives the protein CASSFYPGRGGYTF.

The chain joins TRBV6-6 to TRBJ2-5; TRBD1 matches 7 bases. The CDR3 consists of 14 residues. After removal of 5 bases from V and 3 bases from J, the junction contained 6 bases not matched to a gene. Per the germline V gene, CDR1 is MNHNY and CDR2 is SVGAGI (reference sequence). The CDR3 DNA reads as TGTGCCAGCAGTCCAGGGACAGCAGAAGAGACCCAGTACTTC. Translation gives CASSPGTAEETQYF.

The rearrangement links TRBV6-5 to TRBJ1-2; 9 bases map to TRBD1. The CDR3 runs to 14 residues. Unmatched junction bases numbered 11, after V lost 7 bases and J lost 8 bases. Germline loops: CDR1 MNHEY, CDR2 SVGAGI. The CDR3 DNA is TGTGCCAGCAAAATACCGGGACAGGGATTCGGCTACACCTTC. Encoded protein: CASKIPGQGFGYTF.

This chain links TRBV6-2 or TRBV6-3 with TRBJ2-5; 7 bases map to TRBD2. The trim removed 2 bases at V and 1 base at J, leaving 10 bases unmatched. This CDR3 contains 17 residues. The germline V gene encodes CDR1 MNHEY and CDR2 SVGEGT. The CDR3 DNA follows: TGTGCCAGCAGTTACGGAAGGCTAGCGGATACCCAAGAGACCCAGTACTTC. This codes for CASSYGRLADTQETQYF.

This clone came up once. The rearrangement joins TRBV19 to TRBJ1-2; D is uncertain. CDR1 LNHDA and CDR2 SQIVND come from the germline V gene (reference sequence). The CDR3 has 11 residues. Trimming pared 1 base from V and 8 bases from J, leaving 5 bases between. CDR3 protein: CASSIGVGYTF. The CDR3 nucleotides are TGTGCCAGTAGTATAGGAGTCGGCTACACCTTC.

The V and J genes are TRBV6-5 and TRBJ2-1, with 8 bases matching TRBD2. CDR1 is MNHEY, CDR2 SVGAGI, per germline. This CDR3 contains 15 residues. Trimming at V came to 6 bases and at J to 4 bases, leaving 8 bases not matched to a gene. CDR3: CASSPGLGYYNEQFF. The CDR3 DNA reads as TGTGCCAGCAGCCCGGGACTAGGATATTACAATGAGCAGTTCTTC.